The 2 T cell receptor beta chains in this list originate from one sample, sequenced in a study of shared clonotypes between healthy human individuals. Data came from immunoSEQ multiplex PCR; TCRdb stores just in-frame clones and leaves some out. The table shows about 2.4 million clones, with under 95% occurring only once. Specimen: naive CD4+ T cells from PBMCs. The subset is: CD45RA+ positively selected. The origin of the receptors is a man between 18 and 29 years old in good health. Some clones in this sample may be carry-over from other donors' samples.

The CDR3 here is CASRSPGGSYNEQFF. DNA for the CDR3: TGTGCCAGCAGAAGCCCGGGGGGCTCCTACAATGAGCAGTTCTTC. This chain connects TRBV6-6 to TRBJ2-1, with 7 positions matching TRBD2. The germline V gene encodes CDR1 MNHNY and CDR2 SVGAGI (reference sequence). V shed 6 bases and J 0 bases; nucleotides not matched to a gene: 5. This CDR3 is built from 15 residues.

CDR3 bases: TGTGCCTGGAGTGTACAAGGGGCGGACAGGGGGTGGACAGATACGCAGTATTTT. Translating it yields CAWSVQGADRGWTDTQYF. This chain links TRBV30 with TRBJ2-3; 10 bases fit TRBD1. The CDR3 is 18 amino acids. From germline, CDR1 is GTSNPN and CDR2 SVGIG (reference sequence). V was pared by 0 bases and J by 3 bases, with 12 bases of the junction left unmatched.